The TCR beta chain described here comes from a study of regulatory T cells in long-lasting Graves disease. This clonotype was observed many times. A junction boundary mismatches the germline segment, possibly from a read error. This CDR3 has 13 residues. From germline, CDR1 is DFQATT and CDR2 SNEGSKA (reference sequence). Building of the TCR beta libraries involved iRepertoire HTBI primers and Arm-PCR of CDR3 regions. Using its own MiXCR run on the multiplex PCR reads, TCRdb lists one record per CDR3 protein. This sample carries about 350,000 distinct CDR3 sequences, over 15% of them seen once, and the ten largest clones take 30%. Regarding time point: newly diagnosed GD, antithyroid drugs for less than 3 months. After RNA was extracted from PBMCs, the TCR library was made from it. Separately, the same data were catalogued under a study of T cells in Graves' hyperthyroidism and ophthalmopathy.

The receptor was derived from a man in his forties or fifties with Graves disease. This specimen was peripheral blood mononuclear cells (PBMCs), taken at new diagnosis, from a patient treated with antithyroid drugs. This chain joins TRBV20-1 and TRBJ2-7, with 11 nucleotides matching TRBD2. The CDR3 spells CRATSGGLYEQYF. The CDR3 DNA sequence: TGCCGTGCCACTAGCGGGGGTTTGTACGAGCAGTACTTC.